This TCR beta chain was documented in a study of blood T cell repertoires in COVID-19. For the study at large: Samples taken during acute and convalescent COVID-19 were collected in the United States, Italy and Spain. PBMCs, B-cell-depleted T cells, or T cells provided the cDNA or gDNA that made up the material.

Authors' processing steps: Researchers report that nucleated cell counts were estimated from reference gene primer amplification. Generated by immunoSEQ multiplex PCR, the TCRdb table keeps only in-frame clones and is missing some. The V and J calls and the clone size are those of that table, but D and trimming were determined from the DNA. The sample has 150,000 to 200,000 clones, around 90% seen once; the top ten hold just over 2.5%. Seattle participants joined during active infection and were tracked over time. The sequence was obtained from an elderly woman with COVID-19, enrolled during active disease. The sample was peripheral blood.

CDR3 amino acids: CASSVGVGPGTDTQYF. CDR3 bases: TGTGCCAGCAGCGTAGGGGTGGGGCCGGGCACAGATACGCAGTATTTT. The chain carries TRBV9 and TRBJ2-3; possible D gene TRBD1, 5 bases. V lost 0 bases, J lost 1 base, and 12 bases lay in between. The CDR3 consists of 16 residues. CDR1 and CDR2 from the germline V gene are SGDLS and YYNGEE.